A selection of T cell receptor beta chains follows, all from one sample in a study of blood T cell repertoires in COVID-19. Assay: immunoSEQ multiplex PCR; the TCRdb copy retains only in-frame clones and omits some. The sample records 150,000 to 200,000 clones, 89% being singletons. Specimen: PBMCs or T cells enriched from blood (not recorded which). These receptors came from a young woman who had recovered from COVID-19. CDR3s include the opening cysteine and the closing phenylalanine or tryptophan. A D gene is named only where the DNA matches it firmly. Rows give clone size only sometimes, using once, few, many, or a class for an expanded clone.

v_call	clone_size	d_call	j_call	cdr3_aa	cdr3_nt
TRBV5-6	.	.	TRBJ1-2	CASSLAGYNYGYTF	TGTGCCAGCAGCTTGGCAGGGTATAACTATGGCTACACCTTC
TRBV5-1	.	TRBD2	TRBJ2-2	CASSVGTSGSRAGELFF	TGCGCCAGCAGCGTCGGGACTAGCGGGAGTCGGGCCGGGGAGCTGTTTTTT
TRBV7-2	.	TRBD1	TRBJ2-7	CASSPLTGTGGAQYF	TGTGCCAGCAGCCCCCTAACCGGGACAGGGGGCGCGCAGTACTTC
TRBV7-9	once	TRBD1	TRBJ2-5	CASSSRGKETQYF	TGTGCCAGCAGCTCCAGGGGGAAAGAGACCCAGTACTTC
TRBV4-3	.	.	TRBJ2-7	CASSQGQGFSYEQYF	TGCGCCAGCAGCCAAGGTCAGGGATTCTCCTACGAGCAGTACTTC
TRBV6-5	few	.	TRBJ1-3	CASESGNTIYF	TGTGCCAGCGAGTCTGGAAACACCATATATTTT
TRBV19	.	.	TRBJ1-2	CASSILGETRNYGYTF	TGTGCCAGTAGTATCCTTGGGGAGACCCGAAATTATGGCTACACCTTC
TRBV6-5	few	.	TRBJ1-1	CASSYSGTGRTEAFF	TGTGCCAGCAGTTACTCCGGGACCGGGAGGACTGAAGCTTTCTTT
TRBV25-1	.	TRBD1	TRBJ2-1	CASSERGGTAYNEQFF	TGTGCCAGCAGTGAACGAGGGGGCACGGCCTACAATGAGCAGTTCTTC
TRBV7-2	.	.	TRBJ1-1	CASSLVDSNTEAFF	TGTGCCAGCAGCTTGGTCGACAGCAACACTGAAGCTTTCTTT
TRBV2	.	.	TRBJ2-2	CASSDPRATGELFF	TGTGCCAGCAGTGATCCCAGGGCGACCGGGGAGCTGTTTTTT
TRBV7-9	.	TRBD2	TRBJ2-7	CASSGSNQRTSGRHMFF	TGTGCCAGCAGCGGATCCAATCAGAGGACTAGCGGGAGGCACATGTTCTTC
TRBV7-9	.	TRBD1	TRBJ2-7	CASSWTGAYEQYF	TGTGCCAGCAGCTGGACAGGGGCCTACGAGCAGTACTTC
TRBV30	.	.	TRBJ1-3	CAWSVGLFSPGNTIYF	TGTGCCTGGAGTGTTGGGCTTTTTAGTCCTGGAAACACCATATATTTT
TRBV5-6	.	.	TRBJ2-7	CASSSQTYEQYF	TGTGCCAGCAGCTCCCAGACCTACGAGCAGTACTTC
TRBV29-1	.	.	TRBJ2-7	CSVGRNVQGMGEQYF	TGCAGCGTTGGAAGAAACGTACAGGGAATGGGCGAGCAGTACTTC
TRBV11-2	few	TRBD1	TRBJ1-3	CASTLGGHSGNTIYF	TGTGCCAGCACCCTAGGGGGCCACTCTGGAAACACCATATATTTT
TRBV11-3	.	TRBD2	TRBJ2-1	CASSRFREGTGEQFF	TGTGCCAGCAGCCGATTCCGGGAGGGCACAGGGGAGCAGTTCTTC
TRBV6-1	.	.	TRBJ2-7	CASSEATAVPRGQYF	TGTGCCAGCAGTGAAGCAACAGCGGTCCCTCGCGGGCAGTACTTC
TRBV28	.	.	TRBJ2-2	CASSPPGRVNEELFF	TGTGCCAGCAGTCCCCCGGGAAGGGTTAATGAGGAGCTGTTTTTT
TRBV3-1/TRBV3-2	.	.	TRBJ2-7	CASSRASSYEQYF	TGTGCCAGCAGCCGCGCGAGCTCCTACGAGCAGTACTTC
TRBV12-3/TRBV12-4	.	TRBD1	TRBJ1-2	CASSTGTGDGYTF	TGTGCCAGCAGTACCGGGACAGGGGATGGCTACACCTTC
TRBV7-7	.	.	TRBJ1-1	CASRRTGKGSTEAFF	TGTGCTAGCAGGCGTACAGGGAAAGGAAGCACTGAAGCTTTCTTT
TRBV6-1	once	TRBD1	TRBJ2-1	CASSERQGAYNEQFF	TGTGCCAGCAGTGAAAGACAGGGGGCCTACAATGAGCAGTTCTTC
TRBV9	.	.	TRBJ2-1	CASSVEDSYERNEQFF	TGTGCCAGCAGCGTAGAGGACAGTTATGAGCGCAATGAGCAGTTCTTC
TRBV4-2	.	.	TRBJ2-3	CASSQVGGGTQYF	TGTGCCAGCAGCCAAGTCGGCGGAGGTACGCAGTATTTT
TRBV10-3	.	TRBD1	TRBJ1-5	CAISESSGGDQPQHF	TGTGCCATCAGTGAGTCCTCAGGGGGCGATCAGCCCCAGCATTTT
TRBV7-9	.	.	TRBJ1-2	CASSLIQINNYGYTF	TGTGCCAGCAGCTTAATACAGATTAATAACTATGGCTACACCTTC
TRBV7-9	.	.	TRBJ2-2	CASSSSALGRNTGELFF	TGTGCCAGCAGCTCGTCCGCTCTAGGAAGAAACACCGGGGAGCTGTTTTTT
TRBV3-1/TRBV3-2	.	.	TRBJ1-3	CASTDVGASGNTIYF	TGTGCCAGCACGGATGTGGGGGCTTCGGGAAACACCATATATTTT
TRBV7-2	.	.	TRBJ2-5	CASSFRRDRETQYF	TGTGCCAGCAGCTTTCGGCGGGACCGAGAGACCCAGTACTTC
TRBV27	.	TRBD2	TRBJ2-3	CASSFRTSGSTQYF	TGTGCCAGCAGTTTTAGGACTAGCGGGAGCACGCAGTATTTT
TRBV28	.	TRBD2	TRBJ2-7	CASSPLSGRATEQYF	TGTGCCAGCAGTCCCCTTAGCGGGAGGGCCACCGAGCAGTACTTC
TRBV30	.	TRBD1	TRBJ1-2	CAWERGLYGYTF	TGTGCCTGGGAAAGGGGGCTCTATGGCTACACCTTC
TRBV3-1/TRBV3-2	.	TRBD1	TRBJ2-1	CASTHGQVWNEQFF	TGTGCCAGCACCCACGGACAGGTCTGGAATGAGCAGTTCTTC
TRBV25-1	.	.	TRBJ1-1	CASSDRSSTEAFF	TGTGCCAGCAGTGACAGGTCGTCTACTGAAGCTTTCTTT
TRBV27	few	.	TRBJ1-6	CASSLSFGANSPLHF	TGTGCCAGCAGTTTATCGTTTGGAGCAAATTCACCCCTCCACTTT
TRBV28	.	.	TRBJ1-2	CASSYRVLYGYTF	TGTGCCAGCAGTTACAGGGTCCTCTATGGCTACACCTTC
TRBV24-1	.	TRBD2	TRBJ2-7	CATRPGLETREQYF	TGTGCCACCAGGCCGGGACTAGAAACTCGCGAGCAGTACTTC
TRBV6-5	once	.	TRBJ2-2	CASNQDGSSNGELFF	TGTGCCAGCAACCAAGACGGGAGTAGTAACGGGGAGCTGTTTTTT
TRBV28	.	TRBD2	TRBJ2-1	CASSFLAGVVNEQFF	TGTGCCAGCAGTTTTCTAGCGGGAGTGGTCAATGAGCAGTTCTTC
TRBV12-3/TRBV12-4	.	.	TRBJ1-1	CASSLKLVTEAFF	TGTGCCAGCAGTTTAAAACTGGTCACTGAAGCTTTCTTT
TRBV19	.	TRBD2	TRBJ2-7	CASSGLAGGVREGLRYEQYF	TGTGCCAGTAGCGGACTAGCGGGAGGGGTTAGGGAGGGGCTACGCTACGAGCAGTACTTC
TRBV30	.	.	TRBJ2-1	CAWTSVLSYNEQFF	TGTGCCTGGACTAGCGTGCTTTCCTACAATGAGCAGTTCTTC
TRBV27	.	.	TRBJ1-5	CASGAVTPQHF	TGTGCCAGCGGGGCCGTGACGCCCCAGCATTTT
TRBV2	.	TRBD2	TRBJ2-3	CASSEGVSGTSTDTQYF	TGTGCCAGCAGTGAAGGTGTTAGCGGGACAAGCACAGATACGCAGTATTTT
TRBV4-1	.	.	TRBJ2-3	CASSQWASSTDTQYF	TGCGCCAGCAGCCAGTGGGCATCTAGCACAGATACGCAGTATTTT
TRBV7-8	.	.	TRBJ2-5	CASSLVGGPTGTQYF	TGTGCCAGCAGCTTAGTGGGGGGGCCCACGGGTACCCAGTACTTC
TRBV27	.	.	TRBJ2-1	CASSLSSPAYNEQFF	TGTGCCAGCAGTTTATCGTCTCCGGCCTACAATGAGCAGTTCTTC
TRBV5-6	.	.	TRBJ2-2	CASSRAPGTGELFF	TGTGCCAGCAGCAGGGCCCCGGGGACCGGGGAGCTGTTTTTT
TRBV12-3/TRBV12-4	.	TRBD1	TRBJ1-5	CASSPSGQGQHF	TGTGCCAGCAGTCCCTCTGGACAGGGACAGCATTTT
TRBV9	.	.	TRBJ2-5	CASSVVGGAPSIQETQYF	TGTGCCAGCAGCGTAGTAGGAGGGGCCCCTTCTATCCAAGAGACCCAGTACTTC
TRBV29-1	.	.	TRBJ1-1	CSVEGHLNTEAFF	TGCAGCGTTGAGGGACATCTGAACACTGAAGCTTTCTTT